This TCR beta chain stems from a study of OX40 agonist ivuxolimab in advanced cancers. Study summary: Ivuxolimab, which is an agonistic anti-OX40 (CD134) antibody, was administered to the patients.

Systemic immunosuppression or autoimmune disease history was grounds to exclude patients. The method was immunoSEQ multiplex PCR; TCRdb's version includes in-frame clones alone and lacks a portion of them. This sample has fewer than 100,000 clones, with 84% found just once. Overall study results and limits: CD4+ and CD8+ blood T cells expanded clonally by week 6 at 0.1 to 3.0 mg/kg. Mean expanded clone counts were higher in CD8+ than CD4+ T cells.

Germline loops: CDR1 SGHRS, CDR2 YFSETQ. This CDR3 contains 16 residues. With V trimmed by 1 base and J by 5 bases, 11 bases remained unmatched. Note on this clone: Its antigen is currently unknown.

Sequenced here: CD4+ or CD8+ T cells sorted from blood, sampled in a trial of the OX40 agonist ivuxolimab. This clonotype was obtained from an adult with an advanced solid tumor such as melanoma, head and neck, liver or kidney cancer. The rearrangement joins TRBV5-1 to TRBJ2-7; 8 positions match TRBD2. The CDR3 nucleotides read TGCGCCAGCAGCTTGCAAGCGGGACTAGTGCCCAACGAGCAGTACTTC. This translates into CASSLQAGLVPNEQYF.